Reported below is one TCR beta chain. Its target is unknown. These data belong to a study of shared clonotypes between healthy human individuals. Findings and limits, study-wide: Some clonotypes were shared by all four sorted-subset donors, while others were not shared. The non-shared ones had lower generation probabilities than the shared ones. The authors sampled blood alone, and tissue repertoires likely differ.

The input for sorted-subset replicate PCRs was approximately 200 ng DNA, tens of thousands of T cell genomes. Sequenced by immunoSEQ multiplex PCR; TCRdb stores in-frame clones only, minus some. The profile shows 2.5 million or so clones, about 92% of them singletons. CDR1 and CDR2 (germline): SGDLS, YYNGEE. There are 16 residues in the CDR3. V dropped 3 bases and J dropped 4 bases, with 19 bases sitting between them. The genes are TRBV9 and TRBJ1-1, with D tentatively TRBD1 (6 bases). The sample consisted of naive CD4+ T cells sorted from blood. Sample subset: CD45RA+ positively selected. The clonotype was recovered from a man aged 18 to 35 in good health. CDR3 amino acids: CASSAQQRTDVTEAFF. The CDR3 region has the DNA TGTGCCAGCAGCGCACAACAACGGACAGACGTCACTGAAGCTTTCTTT.